What follows is one T cell receptor beta chain and its context. The antigen remains undetermined. The sample is drawn from a study of T cell responses to AZD1222 COVID-19 vaccine. General study results and limits: Spike-wide coverage was observed for vaccine-associated CD4 TCRs, with dominant responses at 160-218 and 743-854.

Some clones are missing from TCRdb's copy, which holds only in-frame ones; the method was immunoSEQ multiplex PCR. The table has roughly 13,000 clones, 84% seen once. V dropped 0 bases and J dropped 4 bases, with 10 bases sitting between them. The CDR3 covers 14 residues. Germline V gene data show CDR1 as SGHRS and CDR2 as YFSETQ. This clonotype originated in an adult who received the AZD1222 COVID-19 vaccine. The rearrangement links TRBV5-1 to TRBJ2-5; D call uncertain. Source: peripheral blood, taken 28 days after the second AZD1222 dose. For the CDR3, the DNA is TGCGCCAGCAGCTTGGGGAGCTTTAGAGAGACCCAGTACTTC. It is translated as CASSLGSFRETQYF.